Below, 32 T cell receptor beta chains from the same sample are listed, as sequenced in a study of technical replicates of blood from a handful of donors. TCRdb's copy holds only in-frame clones and misses some; the assay was immunoSEQ multiplex PCR. The profile covers just over 15,000 clones, with 65% to 85% appearing a single time and approximately 13% taken by the ten largest. The sample taken for sequencing was PBMCs. Receptor source: a human donor in good health.

The rearrangement joins TRBV9 to TRBJ2-3, with 10 bases matching TRBD2. Germline V lookup: CDR1 SGDLS, CDR2 YYNGEE. J gave up 0 bases and V 1 base, and 8 bases lay outside the gene matches. The CDR3 runs 18 residues. The CDR3 spells CASSVSSGSVPSTDTQYF. CDR3 DNA sequence: TGTGCCAGCAGCGTATCTAGCGGGAGTGTTCCAAGCACAGATACGCAGTATTTT. The variable domain in full, with the rest retrieved from reference TRBV9 and TRBJ2-3, is DSGVTQTPKHLITATGQRVTLRCSPRSGDLSVYWYQQSLDQGLQFLIQYYNGEERAKGNILERFSAQQFPDLHSELNLSSLELGDSALYFCASSVSSGSVPSTDTQYFGPGTRLTVL.

The CDR3 sequence is CASSPDMVTDTQYF. DNA of the CDR3: TGTGCCAGCAGTCCGGACATGGTAACAGATACGCAGTATTTT. The J gene is TRBJ2-3, the V gene TRBV25-1; tentatively, D is TRBD1 (5 bases). Germline V gives CDR1 MGHDK, CDR2 SYGVNS. V was pared by 5 bases and J by 3 bases, with 12 bases between. The CDR3 extends over 14 amino acids. Full variable domain (remainder filled in from reference TRBV25-1 and TRBJ2-3): EADIYQTPRYLVIGTGKKITLECSQTMGHDKMYWYQQDPGMELHLIHYSYGVNSTEKGDLSSESTVSRIRTEHFPLTLESARPSHTSQYLCASSPDMVTDTQYFGPGTRLTVL.

In its sample, this clone was seen once. The V call is TRBV6-1, the J call TRBJ2-7; TRBD1 agrees at 9 bases. CDR3 size: 15 residues. V gave up 1 base and J gave up 1 base; unmatched junction bases: 2. Germline-derived CDR1 and CDR2 are MNHNS and SASEGT. The CDR3 loop is CASSEGQGVSYEQYF. CDR3 sequence (DNA): TGTGCCAGCAGTGAAGGACAGGGGGTTTCCTACGAGCAGTACTTC.

The rearrangement joins TRBV27 to TRBJ1-3, with a weak D call TRBD1 (5 bases). Between the trimmed V and J ends, which lost 4 bases and 8 bases, there was a span of 15 bases. The germline V gene encodes CDR1 MNHEY and CDR2 SMNVEV (reference sequence). The CDR3 contains 14 residues. In nucleotides, the CDR3 is TGTGCCAGCAGTTCCTCCTCAGGGTGGGACACCATATATTTT. Protein: CASSSSSGWDTIYF.

This chain joins TRBV6-6 and TRBJ2-7; 9 positions match TRBD1. Germline CDR1 reads MNHNY; CDR2 reads SVGAGI (reference sequence). This CDR3 has 14 amino acids. Losses at the gene ends were 9 bases for V and 5 bases for J; bases not matched to a gene: 11. As DNA, the CDR3 is TGTGCCAGTAATAAACAGGGGGCGCGGGACGAGCAGTACTTC. Its protein product is CASNKQGARDEQYF.

The chain couples TRBV19 to TRBJ2-7, with D possibly being TRBD2 (6 bases). V lost 3 bases and J 4 bases, leaving 19 bases between the germline ends. Germline lookup yields CDR1 LNHDA and CDR2 SQIVND (reference sequence). CDR3 length: 16 residues. The CDR3 bases are TGTGCCAGTAGTATTACAGGAGGGTTCAGCTATTACGAGCAGTACTTC. As protein: CASSITGGFSYYEQYF.

The J gene is TRBJ2-7, the V gene TRBV28, with 11 bases aligning to TRBD1. The germline V gene encodes CDR1 MDHEN and CDR2 SYDVKM. J lost 3 bases, V lost 7 bases, and 5 bases had no gene match. The CDR3 sequence is 14 residues long. DNA of the CDR3: TGTGCCAGCACCCGGGACAGGGGGTTCTACGAGCAGTACTTC. Amino acid sequence: CASTRDRGFYEQYF.

By sample fraction, this clone is medium-sized (0.01 to 0.1%). The V call is TRBV5-6, the J call TRBJ2-7; 9 bases are shared with TRBD2. Germline lookup yields CDR1 SGHDT and CDR2 YYEEEE. This CDR3 has 15 amino acids. J was trimmed by 6 bases and V by 1 base; bases with no gene match: 8. CDR3 sequence: CASSLSALAGREQYF. The CDR3 DNA is TGTGCCAGCAGCTTGAGTGCCCTAGCGGGGCGCGAGCAGTACTTC.

The rearrangement links TRBV30 to TRBJ2-7, with D uncertain. V gave up 6 bases and J gave up 6 bases, with 18 bases separating them. The CDR3 extends over 13 amino acids. Germline-derived CDR1 and CDR2 are GTSNPN and SVGIG (reference sequence). CDR3 region: CACTLGRSGEQYF. CDR3 DNA sequence: TGTGCCTGTACGCTGGGCAGGTCTGGCGAGCAGTACTTC.

The chain has TRBV19 and TRBJ2-5; 9 bases line up with TRBD2. The V segment lost 8 bases and the J segment 1 base; nucleotides outside the gene matches: 11. The CDR3 consists of 16 residues. Germline values: CDR1 LNHDA, CDR2 SQIVND (reference sequence). CDR3 residues: CASSYIAGAPQETQYF. Written as DNA, the CDR3 is TGTGCCAGTTCGTACATAGCGGGAGCCCCCCAAGAGACCCAGTACTTC.

The chain has TRBV18 and TRBJ1-2; D is perhaps TRBD1 (6 bases). From germline, CDR1 is KGHSH and CDR2 LQKENI. V lost 2 bases and J 4 bases, leaving 11 bases between the germline ends. CDR3 size: 14 residues. The CDR3 bases are TGTGCCAGCTCACCAGGGGGCGAGGTCTATGGCTACACCTTC. Its translation is CASSPGGEVYGYTF.

J is TRBJ1-2 and V is TRBV4-2, with D tentatively TRBD1 (6 bases). CDR3 length equals 16 residues. V dropped 5 bases and J dropped 1 base, with 17 bases sitting between them. Germline V lookup: CDR1 LGHNA, CDR2 YNFKEQ. CDR3 sequence (DNA): TGTGCCAGCAGCAGGGCGAGCATAGGGGGTAACTATGGCTACACCTTC. Protein: CASSRASIGGNYGYTF.

This chain links TRBV27 with TRBJ2-2; 9 bases fit TRBD2. The CDR3 extends over 15 amino acids. Trimming at V came to 2 bases and at J to 3 bases, leaving 1 base not matched to a gene. The germline V gene encodes CDR1 MNHEY and CDR2 SMNVEV (reference sequence). DNA for the CDR3: TGTGCCAGCAGTTTACTAGCGGGGTACACCGGGGAGCTGTTTTTT. Encoded protein: CASSLLAGYTGELFF.

This sequence joins TRBV11-3 and TRBJ2-1, with 13 nucleotides matching TRBD2. The CDR3 has 16 residues. Per germline, CDR1 SGHNT and CDR2 YENEEA. V gave up 4 bases and J gave up 3 bases; unmatched junction bases: 3. The CDR3 bases are TGTGCCAGCAGCTCCGGGACTAGCGGGATCTACAATGAGCAGTTCTTC. This encodes CASSSGTSGIYNEQFF.

The rearrangement links TRBV5-1 to TRBJ2-2, with a possible D match to TRBD1 (5 bases). Germline loops: CDR1 SGHRS, CDR2 YFSETQ. With 5 bases removed from V and 5 bases from J, the gap between germline ends came to 19 bases. The CDR3 length is 16 residues. The CDR3 reads CASSHPTRGRTGELFF. The CDR3 DNA sequence: TGCGCCAGCAGTCACCCTACAAGGGGCAGGACCGGGGAGCTGTTTTTT.

The chain uses TRBV11-2 and TRBJ2-7; TRBD2 agrees at 9 bases. Germline V lookup: CDR1 SGHAT, CDR2 FQNNGV. V dropped 2 bases and J dropped 6; count of bases not matched to a gene: 17. The CDR3 has 18 amino acids. DNA of the CDR3: TGTGCCAGCAGCTTACCGCGCGGGAGGGCCGTATTTGGGGGCGAGCAGTACTTC. It translates to CASSLPRGRAVFGGEQYF.

V gene TRBV19 combines with J gene TRBJ2-7; D not certain. The CDR3 is 13 residues long. The germline V gene encodes CDR1 LNHDA and CDR2 SQIVND (reference sequence). Trimming cost V 3 bases and J 5 bases, with 11 bases left between them. CDR3 in amino acids: CASSIRSLDEQYF. The CDR3 DNA reads TGTGCCAGTAGTATCCGGAGTTTAGACGAGCAGTACTTC.

V and J are TRBV29-1 and TRBJ2-3, with 10 bases that match TRBD2. V lost 7 bases and J lost 1; bases outside the gene matches: 5. Germline V CDR1 and CDR2: SQVTM, ANQGSEA. CDR3 length: 14 residues. The CDR3 reads CSARTSGGTDTQYF. CDR3 in DNA: TGCAGCGCGCGGACTAGCGGAGGCACAGATACGCAGTATTTT.

The J gene is TRBJ1-2, the V gene TRBV7-9, with D maybe TRBD1 (5 bases). Germline V gene sequence: CDR1 SEHNR, CDR2 FQNEAQ (reference sequence). This CDR3 contains 15 residues. V dropped 5 bases and J dropped 3 bases, with 16 bases sitting between them. The chain's CDR3 is CASSPGRGFDYGYTF. The CDR3 region has the DNA TGTGCCAGCAGCCCCGGCCGGGGGTTTGACTATGGCTACACCTTC.

V is TRBV7-8 and J is TRBJ2-5; the match to TRBD1 covers 10 bases. This CDR3 is built from 17 residues. The J segment lost 2 bases and the V segment lost 0 bases, leaving 6 bases of the junction unmatched. Germline CDR1 SGHVS, CDR2 FQNEAQ. CDR3 DNA sequence: TGTGCCAGCAGCTTAGCGCCGGGACAGGGGTTTCAAGAGACCCAGTACTTC. It codes for CASSLAPGQGFQETQYF.

The V gene is TRBV21-1, the J gene TRBJ2-7; the DNA was not compared with TRBD1, the D call given in the table. TRBV21-1 is termed a pseudogene. This CDR3 comprises 12 residues. CDR3: CASHRQTYEQYF. DNA for the CDR3: TGTGCCAGCCATCGACAAACCTACGAGCAGTACTTC.

The chain employs TRBV2 and TRBJ1-4; D is ambiguous. V gave up 4 bases and J gave up 2 bases, with 5 bases separating them. Germline CDR1 and CDR2: SNHLY and FYNNEI. This CDR3 region has 13 residues. CDR3 DNA sequence: TGTGCCAGCAGTGGAGGGACTAATGAAAAACTGTTTTTT. Amino acids: CASSGGTNEKLFF. Filled out from reference TRBV2 and TRBJ1-4, the complete variable domain reads EPEVTQTPSHQVTQMGQEVILRCVPISNHLYFYWYRQILGQKVEFLVSFYNNEISEKSEIFDDQFSVERPDGSNFTLKIRSTKLEDSAMYFCASSGGTNEKLFFGSGTQLSVL.

J is TRBJ1-5 and V is TRBV28, with 11 nucleotides matching TRBD1. The germline V gene has CDR1 MDHEN and CDR2 SYDVKM. The J segment lost 8 bases and the V segment lost 6 bases, leaving 15 bases of the junction unmatched. CDR3 length: 17 residues. The CDR3: CASRPFGTRDRGEPQHF. The CDR3 DNA follows: TGTGCCAGCAGACCCTTTGGAACCCGGGACAGGGGGGAGCCCCAGCATTTT.

This clone was counted a single time. V and J are TRBV6-6 and TRBJ2-7, with TRBD1 matching 8 bases. Unmatched junction bases numbered 8, after V lost 5 bases and J lost 2 bases. The CDR3 has 15 amino acids. Per the germline V gene, CDR1 is MNHNY and CDR2 is SVGAGI (reference sequence). The CDR3 sequence: CASSPAGTGAYEQYF. The DNA of the CDR3 is TGTGCCAGCAGTCCCGCCGGGACAGGAGCCTACGAGCAGTACTTC.

V gene TRBV7-8 combines with J gene TRBJ1-1, with 7 bases matching TRBD1. Germline V gene data show CDR1 as SGHVS and CDR2 as FQNEAQ. This CDR3 is built from 15 residues. The V and J ends lost 2 bases and 11 bases, in that order; junction bases with no gene match: 14. DNA for the CDR3: TGTGCCAGCAGCTTAAGGGGGCAGAGCTCCGAGGGGGCTTTCTTT. It specifies CASSLRGQSSEGAFF.

This clone was detected a few times. The V call is TRBV27, the J call TRBJ1-5; D may be TRBD1 (5 bases). Trimming pared 2 bases from V and 7 bases from J, leaving 12 bases between. Germline loops: CDR1 MNHEY, CDR2 SMNVEV (reference sequence). The CDR3 is made up of 14 amino acids. DNA for the CDR3: TGTGCCAGCAGTTTAGGCAGGGCTAGGCAGCCCCAGCATTTT. Encoded protein: CASSLGRARQPQHF.

The V and J genes are TRBV30 and TRBJ2-7; 10 nucleotides line up with TRBD1. V shed 2 bases, J shed 2 bases, and the junction held 6 bases outside the gene matches. The CDR3 runs 15 residues. Germline V gives CDR1 GTSNPN, CDR2 SVGIG (reference sequence). Written as DNA, the CDR3 is TGTGCCTGGAGTCCGGGACAGGGGATCCCCTACGAGCAGTACTTC. Residues: CAWSPGQGIPYEQYF.

The rearrangement uses TRBV27 and TRBJ2-7; 12 positions agree with TRBD2. The CDR3 loop spans 17 amino acids. Germline-derived CDR1 and CDR2 are MNHEY and SMNVEV (reference sequence). Germline trimming cut 6 bases from V and 5 bases from J; bases unmatched to any gene: 14. The CDR3 DNA follows: TGTGCCAGCAGGCCTACCGCGACTAGCGGGAGACTGAACGAGCAGTACTTC. Translating it yields CASRPTATSGRLNEQYF.

The chain recombines TRBV19 with TRBJ1-2; possible D gene TRBD1, 5 bases. This CDR3 comprises 10 residues. Germline-derived CDR1 and CDR2 are LNHDA and SQIVND (reference sequence). V was cut by 9 bases and J by 8 bases, with 10 bases left in between. The CDR3 is CASAGYGYTF. The DNA of the CDR3 is TGTGCCAGCGCAGGGTACGGCTACACCTTC.

This rearrangement joins TRBV9 to TRBJ1-3; no clear D gene. The CDR3 extends over 16 amino acids. Between the trimmed V and J ends, which lost 4 bases and 0 bases, there was a span of 14 bases. Germline values: CDR1 SGDLS, CDR2 YYNGEE. CDR3 sequence: CASSPRTGSSGNTIYF. In DNA, the CDR3 is TGTGCCAGCAGCCCCCGGACGGGGAGCTCTGGAAACACCATATATTTT.

This clone was seen a handful of times. The rearrangement joins TRBV30 to TRBJ1-4, with 7 positions matching TRBD1. Germline V CDR1 and CDR2: GTSNPN, SVGIG (reference sequence). V was pared by 0 bases and J by 3 bases, with 4 bases of the junction left unmatched. The CDR3 runs 15 residues. This CDR3 is CAWSVGTAANEKLFF. The CDR3, as DNA: TGTGCCTGGAGTGTTGGGACAGCAGCTAATGAAAAACTGTTTTTT.

The rearrangement uses TRBV27 and TRBJ2-7; 15 bases line up with TRBD2. Germline V gene lookup returns CDR1 MNHEY and CDR2 SMNVEV (reference sequence). The CDR3 totals 15 residues. The V gene end was trimmed by 0 bases and the J gene end by 6 bases; junction bases not matched to a gene: 0. The CDR3 DNA sequence: TGTGCCAGCAGTTTATCGGGACTAGCGGGAGGCGAGCAGTACTTC. It is translated as CASSLSGLAGGEQYF.